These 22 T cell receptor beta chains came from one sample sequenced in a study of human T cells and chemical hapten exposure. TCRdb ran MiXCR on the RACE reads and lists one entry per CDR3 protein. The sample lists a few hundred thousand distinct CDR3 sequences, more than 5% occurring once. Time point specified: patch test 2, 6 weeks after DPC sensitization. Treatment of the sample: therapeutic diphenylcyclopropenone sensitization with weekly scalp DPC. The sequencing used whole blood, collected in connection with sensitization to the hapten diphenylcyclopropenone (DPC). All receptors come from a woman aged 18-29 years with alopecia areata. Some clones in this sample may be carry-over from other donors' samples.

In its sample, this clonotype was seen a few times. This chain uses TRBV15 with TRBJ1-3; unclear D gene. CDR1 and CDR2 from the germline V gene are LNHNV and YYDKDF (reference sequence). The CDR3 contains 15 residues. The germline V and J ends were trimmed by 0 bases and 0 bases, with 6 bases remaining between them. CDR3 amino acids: CATSRDINSGNTIYF. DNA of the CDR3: TGTGCCACCAGCAGAGACATCAACTCTGGAAACACCATATATTTT.

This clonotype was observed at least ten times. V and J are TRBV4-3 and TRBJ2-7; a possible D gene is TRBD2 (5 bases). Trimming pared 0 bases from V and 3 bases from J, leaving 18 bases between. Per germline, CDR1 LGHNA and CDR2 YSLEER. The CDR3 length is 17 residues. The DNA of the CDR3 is TGCGCCAGCAGCCAAGACGAAACGGGGTTCTTGAGCTACGAGCAGTACTTC. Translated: CASSQDETGFLSYEQYF.

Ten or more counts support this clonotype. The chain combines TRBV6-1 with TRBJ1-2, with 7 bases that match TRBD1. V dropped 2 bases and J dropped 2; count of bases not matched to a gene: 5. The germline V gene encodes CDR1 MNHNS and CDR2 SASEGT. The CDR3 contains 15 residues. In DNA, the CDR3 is TGTGCCAGCAGTGAAATGGGACAGAAAAACTATGGCTACACCTTC. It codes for CASSEMGQKNYGYTF.

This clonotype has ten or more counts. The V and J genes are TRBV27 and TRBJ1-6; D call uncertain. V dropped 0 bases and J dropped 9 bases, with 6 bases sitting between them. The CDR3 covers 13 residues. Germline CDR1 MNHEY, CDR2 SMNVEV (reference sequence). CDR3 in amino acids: CASSLSDGSPLHF. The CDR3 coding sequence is TGTGCCAGCAGTTTATCGGATGGTTCACCCCTCCACTTT.

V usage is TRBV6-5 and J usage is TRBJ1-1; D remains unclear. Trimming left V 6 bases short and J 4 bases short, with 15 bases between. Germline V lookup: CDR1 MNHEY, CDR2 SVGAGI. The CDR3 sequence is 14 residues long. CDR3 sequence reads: CASSLLGSTTEAFF. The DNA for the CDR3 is TGTGCCAGCAGCTTGTTGGGATCGACCACTGAAGCTTTCTTT.

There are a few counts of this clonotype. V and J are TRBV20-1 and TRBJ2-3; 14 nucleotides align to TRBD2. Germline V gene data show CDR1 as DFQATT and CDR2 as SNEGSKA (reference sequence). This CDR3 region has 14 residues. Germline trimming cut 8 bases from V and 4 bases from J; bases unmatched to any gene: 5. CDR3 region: CSIKTSGGADTQYF. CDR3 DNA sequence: TGCAGTATCAAGACTAGCGGGGGGGCAGATACGCAGTATTTT.

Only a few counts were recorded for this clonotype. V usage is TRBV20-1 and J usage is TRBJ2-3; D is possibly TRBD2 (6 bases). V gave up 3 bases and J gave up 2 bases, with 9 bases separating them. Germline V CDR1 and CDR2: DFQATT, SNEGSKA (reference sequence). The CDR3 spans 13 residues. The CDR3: CSASGGDTDTQYF. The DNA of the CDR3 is TGCAGTGCTAGCGGGGGAGACACAGATACGCAGTATTTT.

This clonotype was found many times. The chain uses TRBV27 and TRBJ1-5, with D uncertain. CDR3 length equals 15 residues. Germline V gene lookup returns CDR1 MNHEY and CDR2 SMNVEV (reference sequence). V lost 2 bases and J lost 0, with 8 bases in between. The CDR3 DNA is TGTGCCAGCAGTTTAATGGTTTCTAGCAATCAGCCCCAGCATTTT. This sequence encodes CASSLMVSSNQPQHF.

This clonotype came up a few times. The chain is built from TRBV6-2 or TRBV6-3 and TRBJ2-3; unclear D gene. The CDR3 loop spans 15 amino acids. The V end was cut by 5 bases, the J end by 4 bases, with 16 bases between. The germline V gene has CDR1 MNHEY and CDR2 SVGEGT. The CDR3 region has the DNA TGTGCCAGCAGTGCTCGGGCGGTTGGAGCAGATACGCAGTATTTT. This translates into CASSARAVGADTQYF.

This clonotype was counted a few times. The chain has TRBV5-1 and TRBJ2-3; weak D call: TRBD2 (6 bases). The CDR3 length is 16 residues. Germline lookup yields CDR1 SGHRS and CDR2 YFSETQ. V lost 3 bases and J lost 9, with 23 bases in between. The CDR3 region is CASSSHSGSLSGTQYF. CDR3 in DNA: TGCGCCAGCAGCTCCCATAGCGGTTCGTTATCAGGGACGCAGTATTTT.

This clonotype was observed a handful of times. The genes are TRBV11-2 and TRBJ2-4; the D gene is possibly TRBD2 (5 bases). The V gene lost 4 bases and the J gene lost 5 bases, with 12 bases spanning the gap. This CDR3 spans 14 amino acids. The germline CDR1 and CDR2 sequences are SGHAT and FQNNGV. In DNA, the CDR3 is TGTGCCAGCAGCTCCACCCCCGGGGAAAACATTCAGTACTTC. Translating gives CASSSTPGENIQYF.

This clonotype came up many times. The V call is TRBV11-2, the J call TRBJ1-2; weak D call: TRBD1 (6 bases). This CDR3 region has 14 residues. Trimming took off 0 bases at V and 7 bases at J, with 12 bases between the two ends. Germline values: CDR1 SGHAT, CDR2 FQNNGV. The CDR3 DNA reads TGTGCCAGCAGCTTAGATCTCGGCAGGGGTGGCTACACCTTC. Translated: CASSLDLGRGGYTF.

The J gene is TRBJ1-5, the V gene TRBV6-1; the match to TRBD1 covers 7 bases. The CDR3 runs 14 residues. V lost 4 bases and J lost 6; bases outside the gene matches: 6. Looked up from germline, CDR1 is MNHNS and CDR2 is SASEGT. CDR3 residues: CASSGQTGIQPQHF. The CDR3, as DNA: TGTGCCAGCAGTGGCCAGACAGGGATTCAGCCCCAGCATTTT.

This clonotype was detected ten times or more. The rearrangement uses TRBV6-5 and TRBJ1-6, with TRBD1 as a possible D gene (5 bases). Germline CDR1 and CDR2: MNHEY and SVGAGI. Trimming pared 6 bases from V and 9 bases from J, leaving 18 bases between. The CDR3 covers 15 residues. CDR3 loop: CASSHRSGIGSPLHF. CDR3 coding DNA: TGTGCCAGCAGCCACAGGTCCGGGATAGGTTCACCCCTCCACTTT.

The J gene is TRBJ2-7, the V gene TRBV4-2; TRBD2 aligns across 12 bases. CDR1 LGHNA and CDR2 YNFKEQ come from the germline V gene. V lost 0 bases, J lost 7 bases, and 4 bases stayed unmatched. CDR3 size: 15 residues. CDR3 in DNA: TGTGCCAGCAGCCAAGAACTAGCGGGGGGCGGGGAGCAGTACTTC. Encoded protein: CASSQELAGGGEQYF.

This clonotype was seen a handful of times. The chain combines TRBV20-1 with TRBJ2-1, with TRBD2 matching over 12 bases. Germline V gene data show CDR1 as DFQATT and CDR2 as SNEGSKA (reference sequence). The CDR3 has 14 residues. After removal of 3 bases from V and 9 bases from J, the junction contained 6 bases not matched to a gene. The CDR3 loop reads CSASLAGGPGEQFF. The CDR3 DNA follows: TGCAGTGCTAGCCTAGCGGGGGGGCCCGGTGAGCAGTTCTTC.

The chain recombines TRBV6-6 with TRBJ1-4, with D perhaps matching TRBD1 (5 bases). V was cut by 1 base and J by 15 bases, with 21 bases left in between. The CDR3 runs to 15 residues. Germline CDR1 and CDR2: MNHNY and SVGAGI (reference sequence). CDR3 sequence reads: CASSYCPCKGKKVFF. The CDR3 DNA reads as TGTGCCAGCAGTTACTGCCCCTGTAAGGGGAAAAAGGTGTTTTTT.

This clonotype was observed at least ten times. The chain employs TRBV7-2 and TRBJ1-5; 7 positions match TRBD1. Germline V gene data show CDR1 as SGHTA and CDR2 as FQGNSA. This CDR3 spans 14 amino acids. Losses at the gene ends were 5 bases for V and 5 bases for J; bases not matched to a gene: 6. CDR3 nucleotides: TGTGCCAGCAGCAGATGGGACAGTGATCAGCCCCAGCATTTT. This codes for CASSRWDSDQPQHF.

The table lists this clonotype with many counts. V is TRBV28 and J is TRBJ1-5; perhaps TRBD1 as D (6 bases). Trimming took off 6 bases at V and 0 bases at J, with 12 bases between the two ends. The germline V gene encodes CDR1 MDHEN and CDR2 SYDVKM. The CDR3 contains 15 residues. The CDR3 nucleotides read TGTGCCAGCAGCCTAAGGGGGTATAGCAATCAGCCCCAGCATTTT. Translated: CASSLRGYSNQPQHF.

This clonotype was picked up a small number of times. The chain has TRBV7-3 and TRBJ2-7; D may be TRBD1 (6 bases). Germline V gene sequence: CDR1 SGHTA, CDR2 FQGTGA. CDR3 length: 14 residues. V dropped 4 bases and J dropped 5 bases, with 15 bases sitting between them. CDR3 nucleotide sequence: TGTGCCAGCAGCTCCCCTGGACAGTTGGACGAGCAGTACTTC. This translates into CASSSPGQLDEQYF.

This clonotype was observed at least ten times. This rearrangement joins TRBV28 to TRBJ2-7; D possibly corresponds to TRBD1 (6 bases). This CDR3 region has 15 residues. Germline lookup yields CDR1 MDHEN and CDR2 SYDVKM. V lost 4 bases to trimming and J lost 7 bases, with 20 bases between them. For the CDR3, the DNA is TGTGCCAGCAGTTCGATCTCGACAGGATCCTTGGAGCAGTACTTC. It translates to CASSSISTGSLEQYF.

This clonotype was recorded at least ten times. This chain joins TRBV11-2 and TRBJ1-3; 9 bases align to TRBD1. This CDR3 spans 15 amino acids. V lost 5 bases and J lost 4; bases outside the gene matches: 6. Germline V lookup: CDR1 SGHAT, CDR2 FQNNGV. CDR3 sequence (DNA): TGTGCCAGCAGCCCTTACAGGGGGCCGGGAAACACCATATATTTT. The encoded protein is CASSPYRGPGNTIYF. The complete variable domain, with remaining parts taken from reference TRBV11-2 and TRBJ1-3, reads EAGVAQSPRYKIIEKRQSVAFWCNPISGHATLYWYQQILGQGPKLLIQFQNNGVVDDSQLPKDRFSAERLKGVDSTLKIQPAKLEDSAVYLCASSPYRGPGNTIYFGEGSWLTVV.